This T cell receptor beta chain was identified during a study of a mutant IDH1 vaccine in newly diagnosed glioma. Note on this clone: Antigen unknown.

The V and J ends lost 3 bases and 4 bases respectively, with 12 bases between them. The CDR3 covers 14 residues. The germline V gene has CDR1 MDHEN and CDR2 SYDVKM. Noted time point: week 35, safety follow-up. The content of each vaccine dose was 300 ug of mutant IDH1 20-mer peptide, and topical imiquimod accompanied it. This table comes from immunoSEQ multiplex PCR, and its TCRdb copy is limited to in-frame clones, with some not included. The sample has over 45,000 clones; 76% are singletons. Sequences were derived from PBMCs, sampled from a glioma patient whose treatment included an IDH1 peptide vaccine. J is TRBJ1-1 and V is TRBV28; D remains unclear. This clonotype was sampled from a man aged 35 to 55 with glioma. The CDR3 protein is CASSFWGSGTEAFF. The CDR3 coding sequence is TGTGCCAGCAGTTTTTGGGGTTCGGGCACTGAAGCTTTCTTT.